This section outlines one T cell receptor beta chain sequence together with its context. This specimen comes from a study of T cell changes during pregnancy in multiple sclerosis. The assay was immunoSEQ multiplex PCR, and TCRdb's table has in-frame clones only and misses some. The sample shows some 75,000 clones, nearly 95% of them seen only once. The material sequenced was peripheral blood, taken in the second trimester of pregnancy. The receptor was isolated from a female donor with multiple sclerosis, enrolled in a pregnancy study.

The CDR3 loop reads CASSLGETGYEQYF. CDR3 in DNA: TGTGCCAGCAGCCTAGGGGAGACAGGTTACGAGCAGTACTTC. The chain uses TRBV7-6 and TRBJ2-7, with a tentative D call TRBD1 (6 bases). CDR3 size: 14 residues. Germline assignment: CDR1 SGHVS and CDR2 FNYEAQ. V was clipped by 5 bases and J by 4 bases, with 15 bases between them.